The rows below give T cell receptor beta chains drawn from one sample of a study of CD8+CD57+ T cells in acquired aplastic anemia. From the reads, TCRdb called clonotypes with MiXCR, one entry per CDR3 protein. The profile shows 200,000 to 250,000 distinct CDR3 sequences, 50% to 70% of them singletons. Source material: sorted CD4+, CD8+, or CD8+CD57+ T cells (not recorded which) from PBMCs. These receptors were obtained from a human donor with aplastic anemia. The CDR3 runs from the conserved cysteine through the conserved F or W. Each record gives: CDR3 length, J gene, V gene, clone size, CDR3 protein. Clone size is shown for a subset of rows, as once, few, many or a class of expanded clone.

>15|TRBJ2-2|TRBV24-1|NA
CATSTLGPNTGELFF
>14|TRBJ2-7|TRBV10-2|NA
CASNPGQAAYEQYF
>16|TRBJ2-7|TRBV15|NA
CATSRVEGAESYEQYF
>16|TRBJ2-3|TRBV14|NA
CASSRGGTVSTDTQYF
>14|TRBJ1-5|TRBV24-1|NA
CATSDPGAGQPQHF
>16|TRBJ2-3|TRBV3-1|NA
CANSRGGGFSTDTQYF
>14|TRBJ1-6|TRBV29-1|NA
CSVADKRSGSPLHF
>12|TRBJ2-3|TRBV7-9|few
CASEPGADTQYF
>15|TRBJ2-7|TRBV7-2|NA
CASSLGQGLFDEQYF
>14|TRBJ2-7|TRBV7-2|NA
CASSLFAGGNEQYF
>13|TRBJ2-7|TRBV7-7|NA
CASSLKQGYEQYF
>14|TRBJ2-5|TRBV2|NA
CASTSGRAGETQYF
>13|TRBJ2-7|TRBV10-3|NA
CAISDRQSYEQYF
>11|TRBJ2-7|TRBV6-1|NA
CASSKTGEQYF
>13|TRBJ2-2|TRBV9|once
CASSDVGTGELFF
>16|TRBJ2-7|TRBV5-4|NA
CASSAGGGGGAYEQYF
>16|TRBJ2-7|TRBV19|NA
CASSSLAGHSNHEQYF
>14|TRBJ2-1|TRBV20-1|once
CSARRPQGAGEQFF
>12|TRBJ2-1|TRBV29-1|NA
CSAIGRRNEQFF
>12|TRBJ2-7|TRBV2|NA
CASSEVDHEQYF
>16|TRBJ1-1|TRBV5-1|NA
CASSPQGSLMNTEAFF
>13|TRBJ2-3|TRBV6-5|NA
CASQGPSTDTQYF
>14|TRBJ2-7|TRBV11-2|NA
CPSSLGTPGTEQYF
>17|TRBJ2-5|TRBV12-3/TRBV12-4|few
CASSRLAGGRTQETQYF
>16|TRBJ2-2|TRBV7-9|few
CASSVAGLAVTGELFF
>17|TRBJ2-1|TRBV5-5|NA
CASSLGPGEGSYNEQFF
>16|TRBJ2-3|TRBV24-1|few
CATSMGQGAITDTQYF
>14|TRBJ2-7|TRBV7-8|NA
CASTMGSFSYEQYF
>16|TRBJ2-2|TRBV12-3/TRBV12-4|NA
CASSPSPIRNTGELFF
>13|TRBJ1-1|TRBV19|many
CASSMGGNTEAFF
>11|TRBJ2-3|TRBV2|NA
CASRAGSMQYF
>12|TRBJ2-7|TRBV7-3|few
CASSPRRYEQYF
>12|TRBJ2-7|TRBV5-8|NA
CASSLQRSGQYF
>13|TRBJ2-3|TRBV12-3/TRBV12-4|NA
CASGLAFRDTQYF
>14|TRBJ1-6|TRBV27|many
CASRLQGDNSPLHF
>13|TRBJ1-2|TRBV19|NA
CASRPSPGYGYTF
>14|TRBJ2-3|TRBV20-1|NA
CSAPVLAGTDTQYF
>15|TRBJ2-7|TRBV12-3/TRBV12-4|NA
CASSLSSGVWREQYF
>12|TRBJ2-1|TRBV20-1|few
CSAREGGTGLLF
>11|TRBJ2-1|TRBV7-7|few
CAIWWGNEQFF
>16|TRBJ2-7|TRBV19|NA
CASSIKVVGGAHEQYF
>17|TRBJ1-5|TRBV19|NA
CASSNHGWGGSNQPQHF
>19|TRBJ2-3|TRBV15|NA
CASSLSHEVLAGDPDTQYF
>13|TRBJ2-7|TRBV20-1|NA
CSARRGQGYEQYF
>17|TRBJ2-1|TRBV7-2|once
CASSPRTSGLSYNEQFF
>14|TRBJ1-2|TRBV19|NA
CASADGTGLNGYTF
>16|TRBJ1-2|TRBV11-2|NA
CASSLAGRSWIYGYTF
>16|TRBJ1-6|TRBV5-6|NA
CASSFTRDSYNSPLHF
>13|TRBJ2-3|TRBV2|NA
CASTPGGGLVKYF
>15|TRBJ2-7|TRBV2|NA
CASSQGGTSGSEQYF
>13|TRBJ1-2|TRBV5-6|NA
CASRRGGHYGYTF
>13|TRBJ2-7|TRBV15|NA
CATSLGGRKEQYF
>11|TRBJ1-3|TRBV20-1|few
CSAPYGNTIYF
>13|TRBJ2-2|TRBV20-1|many
CSARDLDTGELFF
>15|TRBJ2-1|TRBV7-8|NA
CASSQGSGGVYEQFF